These 27 T cell receptor beta chains share one sample of origin, sequenced in a study of technical replicates of blood from four donors. Sequencing was performed with immunoSEQ multiplex PCR; in TCRdb, only in-frame clones are kept and a portion is missing. This table has about 79,000 clones, 94% appearing once. Sequenced: T cells isolated from PBMCs. The source of these receptors is a human donor in good health.

A remark on this clone: Compared with germline, one end of the junction differs, possibly owing to a read error. Other DNA sequences in this sample translate to the same CDR3. The V gene is TRBV29-1, the J gene TRBJ1-2; D might be TRBD1 (5 bases). The CDR3 is made up of 15 amino acids. CDR1 SQVTM and CDR2 ANQGSEA come from the germline V gene. CDR3 in DNA: TGTAGCGTAGTGGACCACGCCTTGGGGGGCTATGGCTACACCTTC. Translation gives CSVVDHALGGYGYTF.

This clone was counted once. This rearrangement joins TRBV28 to TRBJ2-3; 9 nucleotides agree with TRBD2. CDR3 length equals 18 residues. Trimming cost V 3 bases and J 6 bases; bases outside gene matches: 16. Germline lookup yields CDR1 MDHEN and CDR2 SYDVKM. CDR3 residues: CASSFSRSSGTSGDTQYF. The CDR3 bases are TGTGCCAGCAGTTTTTCGCGTTCTAGCGGGACCTCAGGGGATACGCAGTATTTT. Based on the CDR3 plus reference TRBV28 and TRBJ2-3, the full variable domain is DVKVTQSSRYLVKRTGEKVFLECVQDMDHENMFWYRQDPGLGLRLIYFSYDVKMKEKGDIPEGYSVSREKKERFSLILESASTNQTSMYLCASSFSRSSGTSGDTQYFGPGTRLTVL.

V and J are TRBV7-2 and TRBJ1-2; 9 nucleotides line up with TRBD1. V lost 10 bases, J lost 8 bases, and 11 bases stayed unmatched. Germline CDR1 and CDR2: SGHTA and FQGNSA. The CDR3 is made up of 13 amino acids. The CDR3, as DNA: TGTGCCATACAGGGGGCGCCTGGAGAGGGCTACACCTTC. It yields the protein CAIQGAPGEGYTF.

The rearrangement links TRBV6-5 to TRBJ2-7; D is possibly TRBD2 (5 bases). Germline-derived CDR1 and CDR2 are MNHEY and SVGAGI. V lost 0 bases and J 0 bases, leaving 9 bases between the germline ends. The CDR3 has 15 residues. The CDR3 sequence: CASSYSSRGSYEQYF. DNA of the CDR3: TGTGCCAGCAGTTACTCGAGCCGGGGCTCCTACGAGCAGTACTTC.

The genes are TRBV11-2 and TRBJ2-1, with D unresolved. CDR1 is SGHAT and CDR2 is FQNNGV in the germline V gene. Trimming took 1 base from V and 10 from J, leaving 2 bases between them. This CDR3 contains 10 residues. In DNA form, the CDR3 reads TGTGCCAGCAGCTTAGCGGAGCAGTTCTTC. Its protein product is CASSLAEQFF.

The gene calls are TRBV27 and TRBJ1-2; the match to TRBD1 covers 8 bases. The CDR3 totals 14 residues. The ends lost 3 bases at V and 7 bases at J; junction bases unmatched: 7. In germline, CDR1 is MNHEY, CDR2 SMNVEV (reference sequence). The CDR3 coding sequence is TGTGCCAGCAGTTTCGTACAGGGGGGTGCTGGCTACACCTTC. It encodes CASSFVQGGAGYTF.

The chain couples TRBV28 to TRBJ2-1; D is possibly TRBD1 (6 bases). V gave up 4 bases and J gave up 7 bases, with 29 bases separating them. The length of the CDR3 is 19 residues. Germline CDR1 and CDR2: MDHEN and SYDVKM. Here the CDR3 reads CASSSGSQGRFGGDNEQFF. CDR3 nucleotides: TGTGCCAGCAGTTCTGGGAGCCAGGGGCGGTTCGGCGGTGATAATGAGCAGTTCTTC.

This clone has just one count. This chain links TRBV7-2 with TRBJ1-1; a possible D gene is TRBD1 (6 bases). V was cut by 1 base and J by 6 bases, with 18 bases left in between. CDR3 length equals 16 residues. Germline V gene data show CDR1 as SGHTA and CDR2 as FQGNSA. The CDR3 loop reads CASSLGGTGMVSEAFF. The CDR3 bases are TGTGCCAGCAGCTTAGGTGGAACAGGGATGGTCTCTGAAGCTTTCTTT.

The J gene is TRBJ1-5, the V gene TRBV7-6; 7 bases map to TRBD1. Germline CDR1 SGHVS, CDR2 FNYEAQ. This CDR3 is 13 amino acids long. Trimming at V came to 1 base and at J to 7 bases, leaving 1 base not matched to a gene. The CDR3 sequence is CASSLEQGQPQHF. CDR3 sequence (DNA): TGTGCCAGCAGCTTAGAACAGGGGCAGCCCCAGCATTTT.

This chain connects TRBV5-6 to TRBJ2-5; D remains unclear. The ends were cut back, 0 bases at V and 12 bases at J, with 12 bases in the middle. Germline lookup yields CDR1 SGHDT and CDR2 YYEEEE. The CDR3 is 12 residues long. The CDR3 reads CASSLARLPKYF. CDR3 nucleotide sequence: TGTGCCAGCAGCTTGGCCCGATTGCCTAAGTACTTC.

The rearrangement links TRBV19 to TRBJ2-5; 7 nucleotides agree with TRBD1. Germline lookup yields CDR1 LNHDA and CDR2 SQIVND (reference sequence). V lost 9 bases to trimming and J lost 2 bases; unmatched junction nucleotides: 6. This CDR3 is 13 amino acids long. The CDR3 here is CASRSDRQETQYF. In DNA, the CDR3 is TGTGCCAGCCGGTCGGACAGGCAAGAGACCCAGTACTTC.

The chain has TRBV18 and TRBJ2-3, with D perhaps matching TRBD1 (6 bases). The V and J ends lost 3 bases and 0 bases respectively, with 13 bases between them. Germline V gene sequence: CDR1 KGHSH, CDR2 LQKENI. The CDR3 spans 16 residues. The CDR3 DNA is TGTGCCAGCTCACCTTCTGACAGGACAAGCACAGATACGCAGTATTTT. Amino acid sequence: CASSPSDRTSTDTQYF.

The chain carries TRBV5-5 and TRBJ1-3; D unresolved. The length of the CDR3 is 14 residues. The germline V and J ends were trimmed by 0 bases and 7 bases, with 11 bases remaining between them. The germline V gene has CDR1 SGHKS and CDR2 YYEKEE (reference sequence). The CDR3 loop is CASSLDVPANTIYF. DNA of the CDR3: TGTGCCAGCAGCTTGGACGTCCCCGCGAACACCATATATTTT. The entire variable domain, with the rest obtained from reference TRBV5-5 and TRBJ1-3, is as follows: DAGVTQSPTHLIKTRGQQVTLRCSPISGHKSVSWYQQVLGQGPQFIFQYYEKEERGRGNFPDRFSARQFPNYSSELNVNALLLGDSALYLCASSLDVPANTIYFGEGSWLTVV.

Notes on this clone: At one end the junction does not follow the germline gene, possibly because of a read error. The V gene is TRBV13, the J gene TRBJ1-2; 7 bases align to TRBD1. The germline gives CDR1 PRHDT, CDR2 FYEKMQ (reference sequence). CDR3 size: 11 residues. The CDR3 region has the DNA TGTGCCAGCAGCCAGGGGACAGAACCAAGCTTC. Translating it yields CASSQGTEPSF. Using reference TRBV13 and TRBJ1-2 for the parts outside the CDR3, the full variable domain is AAGVIQSPRHLIKEKRETATLKCYPIPRHDTVYWYQQGPGQDPQFLISFYEKMQSDKGSIPDRFSAQQFSDYHSELNMSSLELGDSALYFCASSQGTEPSFGSGTRLTVV.

The chain combines TRBV10-1 with TRBJ1-4; D is perhaps TRBD1 (5 bases). V shed 2 bases and J shed 11 bases, with 15 bases lying between them. The CDR3 covers 14 residues. Germline CDR1 reads WNHNN; CDR2 reads SYGVQD (reference sequence). Here the CDR3 DNA reads TGCGCCAGCAGTGAGGGGGGAGGGCTGAGGAAACTGTTTTTT. Translated, it gives CASSEGGGLRKLFF.

The chain links TRBV28 to TRBJ1-3; 8 positions match TRBD1. Germline V lookup: CDR1 MDHEN, CDR2 SYDVKM. The CDR3 loop spans 16 amino acids. J was trimmed by 3 bases and V by 1 base; bases with no gene match: 5. The CDR3 nucleotides read TGTGCCAGCAGTTTATTCCTAGACAGGGGTGGAAACACCATATATTTT. Protein sequence: CASSLFLDRGGNTIYF.

The chain links TRBV29-1 to TRBJ2-7; 11 bases are shared with TRBD2. The V gene end was trimmed by 6 bases and the J gene end by 5 bases; junction bases not matched to a gene: 6. CDR3 length equals 13 residues. Germline V CDR1 and CDR2: SQVTM, ANQGSEA. The CDR3: CSVRLAGRNEQYF. CDR3 coding DNA: TGCAGCGTCAGACTAGCGGGGCGGAACGAGCAGTACTTC.

The rearrangement joins TRBV29-1 to TRBJ2-7; the D gene is possibly TRBD1 (5 bases). V was trimmed by 0 bases and J by 0 bases, leaving 9 bases between them. The CDR3 has 14 amino acids. From germline, CDR1 is SQVTM and CDR2 ANQGSEA. In nucleotides, the CDR3 is TGCAGCGTTGAAGACGGAGACAGCTCCTACGAGCAGTACTTC. Its protein product is CSVEDGDSSYEQYF.

The chain couples TRBV19 to TRBJ2-1, with TRBD2 as a possible D gene (6 bases). V lost 4 bases and J lost 8, with 6 bases in between. The CDR3 covers 11 residues. Per germline, CDR1 LNHDA and CDR2 SQIVND (reference sequence). The CDR3 reads CASSRGDEQFF. The CDR3, as DNA: TGTGCCAGTAGTAGGGGGGATGAGCAGTTCTTC.

The chain combines TRBV2 with TRBJ2-5; tentative D call: TRBD1 (6 bases). There are 15 residues in the CDR3. Germline values: CDR1 SNHLY, CDR2 FYNNEI. V dropped 2 bases and J dropped 2 bases, with 12 bases sitting between them. This CDR3 reads CASSELIGQQETQYF. As DNA, the CDR3 is TGTGCCAGCAGTGAATTGATAGGACAGCAAGAGACCCAGTACTTC.

The chain is built from TRBV19 and TRBJ2-3; unclear D gene. Looked up from germline, CDR1 is LNHDA and CDR2 is SQIVND (reference sequence). V dropped 4 bases and J dropped 4 bases, with 6 bases sitting between them. The CDR3 loop spans 12 amino acids. The CDR3 sequence is CASSRTADTQYF. The CDR3, as DNA: TGTGCCAGTAGTAGAACGGCAGATACGCAGTATTTT.

The gene calls are TRBV5-1 and TRBJ2-1; 14 bases are a match to TRBD2. Germline loops: CDR1 SGHRS, CDR2 YFSETQ. The CDR3 length is 14 residues. With 5 bases clipped from V and 9 bases from J, the junction kept 4 bases outside the gene matches. CDR3 loop: CASSAGTSGGEQFF. CDR3 sequence (DNA): TGCGCCAGCAGTGCCGGGACTAGCGGGGGTGAGCAGTTCTTC.

The rearrangement links TRBV19 to TRBJ1-2; D perhaps matches TRBD1 (5 bases). This CDR3 comprises 14 residues. V shed 1 base and J shed 7 bases, with 13 bases lying between them. Per germline, CDR1 LNHDA and CDR2 SQIVND (reference sequence). The CDR3 DNA sequence: TGTGCCAGTAGTATAGCAGGGTTCCTCGGTGGCTACACCTTC. Its translation is CASSIAGFLGGYTF. The variable domain in full, completed from reference TRBV19 and TRBJ1-2, reads DGGITQSPKYLFRKEGQNVTLSCEQNLNHDAMYWYRQDPGQGLRLIYYSQIVNDFQKGDIAEGYSVSREKKESFPLTVTSAQKNPTAFYLCASSIAGFLGGYTFGSGTRLTVV.

The chain joins TRBV30 to TRBJ1-1, with 8 bases fitting TRBD1. The germline CDR1 and CDR2 sequences are GTSNPN and SVGIG (reference sequence). The trim removed 4 bases at V and 8 bases at J, leaving 9 bases unmatched. The CDR3 is 13 amino acids. This chain's CDR3 is CAWNPSGGEEAFF. As DNA, the CDR3 is TGTGCCTGGAATCCGTCAGGGGGCGAGGAAGCTTTCTTT.

The V and J genes are TRBV7-9 and TRBJ2-2; D remains unclear. The germline V gene has CDR1 SEHNR and CDR2 FQNEAQ (reference sequence). The CDR3 extends over 13 amino acids. V lost 4 bases and J 7 bases, leaving 10 bases between the germline ends. CDR3 sequence reads: CASSSFESGELFF. For the CDR3, the DNA is TGTGCCAGCAGCTCCTTTGAGAGCGGGGAGCTGTTTTTT.

The V and J genes are TRBV6-5 and TRBJ2-3; D not resolved. This CDR3 has 16 amino acids. Trimming removed 0 bases from V and 1 base from J, with 11 bases in between. From germline, CDR1 is MNHEY and CDR2 SVGAGI. CDR3 protein: CASSYSTTGGTDTQYF. DNA for the CDR3: TGTGCCAGCAGTTACTCGACGACGGGTGGCACAGATACGCAGTATTTT.

This chain uses TRBV6-5 with TRBJ1-1, with D possibly matching TRBD1 (5 bases). Germline V gives CDR1 MNHEY, CDR2 SVGAGI. V lost 7 bases, J lost 5 bases, and 8 bases lay in between. This CDR3 contains 11 residues. The CDR3 spells CASTQGTEAFF. CDR3 nucleotides: TGTGCCAGCACCCAGGGTACTGAAGCTTTCTTT.